Each of the 29 T cell receptor beta chains below was sequenced from the same sample in a study of cytomegalovirus exposure and HLA in healthy donors. The PCR was carried out with 60 Vbeta primers and 13 Jbeta primers. Only in-frame clones appear in the TCRdb table, and some are missing; sequencing was by immunoSEQ multiplex PCR. Of fewer than 200,000 clones in the sample, around 83% are singletons; the top ten hold 1.5% to 2%. The sample was PBMCs. All receptors come from a man aged 35-49 years in good health and CMV-seropositive.

The gene calls are TRBV13 and TRBJ2-1; 10 positions agree with TRBD2. Germline CDR1 and CDR2: PRHDT and FYEKMQ (reference sequence). CDR3 length equals 16 residues. J gave up 5 bases and V 5 bases, and 9 bases lay outside the gene matches. The DNA of the CDR3 is TGTGCCAGCAGCGCAAGAGCGGGAGGGCCCCACAATGAGCAGTTCTTC. Translated, it gives CASSARAGGPHNEQFF.

J is TRBJ1-1 and V is TRBV5-6; D not resolved. The CDR3 loop spans 14 amino acids. V gave up 4 bases and J gave up 6 bases, with 16 bases separating them. Germline lookup yields CDR1 SGHDT and CDR2 YYEEEE. CDR3 nucleotide sequence: TGTGCCAGCAGCCATAGAATCGGCGGCGCTGAAGCTTTCTTT. Translated, it gives CASSHRIGGAEAFF.

As concerns this clone: The same CDR3 is also encoded by other DNA sequences in this sample. The gene calls are TRBV7-9 and TRBJ1-1, with TRBD1 as a possible D gene (5 bases). V lost 5 bases, J lost 1 base, and 8 bases lay in between. This CDR3 contains 13 residues. Germline V gene lookup returns CDR1 SEHNR and CDR2 FQNEAQ (reference sequence). CDR3 loop: CASSPQGNTEAFF. For the CDR3, the DNA is TGTGCCAGCAGCCCGCAGGGGAACACTGAAGCTTTCTTT. Filled out from reference TRBV7-9 and TRBJ1-1, the complete variable domain reads DTGVSQNPRHKITKRGQNVTFRCDPISEHNRLYWYRQTLGQGPEFLTYFQNEAQLEKSRLLSDRFSAERPKGSFSTLEIQRTEQGDSAMYLCASSPQGNTEAFFGQGTRLTVV.

This clone has only a few counts. The V and J genes are TRBV14 and TRBJ1-2; 8 bases agree with TRBD1. Per germline, CDR1 SGHDN and CDR2 FVKESK. Germline trimming cut 0 bases from V and 7 bases from J; bases unmatched to any gene: 16. CDR3 length: 18 amino acids. DNA of the CDR3: TGTGCCAGCAGCCAAGATCGAACGACAGGACAGGGAATCCGTGGCTACACCTTC. Protein product: CASSQDRTTGQGIRGYTF. The entire variable domain, with the rest obtained from reference TRBV14 and TRBJ1-2, is as follows: EAGVTQFPSHSVIEKGQTVTLRCDPISGHDNLYWYRRVMGKEIKFLLHFVKESKQDESGMPNNRFLAERTGGTYSTLKVQPAELEDSGVYFCASSQDRTTGQGIRGYTFGSGTRLTVV.

The CDR3 DNA sequence: TGTGCCAGCAGTTACAGGGGCTCCGGCAATGAGCAGTTCTTC. This codes for CASSYRGSGNEQFF. V and J are TRBV6-5 and TRBJ2-1, with D possibly TRBD1 on 5 matching bases. The germline gives CDR1 MNHEY, CDR2 SVGAGI. The CDR3 runs to 14 residues. Trimming left V 2 bases short and J 6 bases short, with 11 bases between.

This chain uses TRBV9 with TRBJ2-3; TRBD2 agrees at 12 bases. The germline V gene has CDR1 SGDLS and CDR2 YYNGEE. The J segment lost 3 bases and the V segment lost 0 bases, leaving 5 bases of the junction unmatched. The CDR3 sequence is 17 residues long. CDR3 loop: CASSVATSGRGTDTQYF. CDR3 bases: TGTGCCAGCAGCGTAGCGACTAGCGGGAGAGGGACAGATACGCAGTATTTT.

The CDR3 coding sequence is TGTGCCAGCACCTATCAGGGGGCCGGGAACACTGAAGCTTTCTTT. This encodes CASTYQGAGNTEAFF. J is TRBJ1-1 and V is TRBV6-5, with TRBD1 identical over 8 bases. Germline values: CDR1 MNHEY, CDR2 SVGAGI. V was pared by 7 bases and J by 1 base, with 8 bases of the junction left unmatched. The CDR3 has 15 amino acids.

This clone appeared a single time. The genes are TRBV15 and TRBJ2-7; D is ambiguous. Trimming took off 1 base at V and 0 bases at J, with 7 bases between the two ends. In germline, CDR1 is LNHNV, CDR2 YYDKDF (reference sequence). The CDR3 spans 14 residues. The CDR3 loop reads CATSRGGNSYEQYF. The CDR3 region has the DNA TGTGCCACCAGCAGAGGAGGCAACTCCTACGAGCAGTACTTC.

The chain recombines TRBV7-8 with TRBJ1-5; a weak D match, TRBD1 (6 bases). Germline CDR1 and CDR2: SGHVS and FQNEAQ. The CDR3 covers 16 residues. V gave up 5 bases and J gave up 1 base, with 15 bases separating them. CDR3 in amino acids: CASSPQTGSSNQPQHF. In DNA form, the CDR3 reads TGTGCCAGCAGCCCCCAGACAGGATCGAGCAATCAGCCCCAGCATTTT.

V usage is TRBV19 and J usage is TRBJ1-1, with 7 bases aligning to TRBD1. Losses at the gene ends were 4 bases for V and 5 bases for J; bases not matched to a gene: 10. Germline-derived CDR1 and CDR2 are LNHDA and SQIVND (reference sequence). This CDR3 spans 15 amino acids. The CDR3 DNA reads TGTGCCAGTAGTAACCAACAGGGGATGGTAACTGAAGCTTTCTTT. Encoded protein: CASSNQQGMVTEAFF. Complete variable domain (other parts from reference TRBV19 and TRBJ1-1): DGGITQSPKYLFRKEGQNVTLSCEQNLNHDAMYWYRQDPGQGLRLIYYSQIVNDFQKGDIAEGYSVSREKKESFPLTVTSAQKNPTAFYLCASSNQQGMVTEAFFGQGTRLTVV.

As DNA, the CDR3 is TGTGCCAGCAGTTTTAGGGGTTCACCCCTCCACTTT. As protein: CASSFRGSPLHF. The chain links TRBV27 to TRBJ1-6, with a weak D call TRBD1 (5 bases). The CDR3 runs 12 residues. Trimming left V 3 bases short and J 9 bases short, with 6 bases between. Germline lookup yields CDR1 MNHEY and CDR2 SMNVEV (reference sequence).

The V and J genes are TRBV28 and TRBJ2-5; tentative D call: TRBD1 (6 bases). This CDR3 region has 14 residues. Germline V CDR1 and CDR2: MDHEN, SYDVKM. Between the trimmed V and J ends, which lost 6 bases and 1 base, there was a span of 12 bases. The CDR3 nucleotides read TGTGCCAGCAGCTCGGGACATGCCCAAGAGACCCAGTACTTC. It translates to CASSSGHAQETQYF.

The V gene is TRBV7-6, the J gene TRBJ1-4; D gene ambiguous. V lost 4 bases, J lost 6 bases, and 12 bases lay in between. The CDR3 is made up of 14 amino acids. The germline V gene encodes CDR1 SGHVS and CDR2 FNYEAQ. CDR3 coding DNA: TGTGCCAGCAGCTCCGCCGGAGGGCATGAAAAACTGTTTTTT. This translates into CASSSAGGHEKLFF.

This clone was recorded a few times. The chain employs TRBV6-1 and TRBJ2-2; 9 bases fit TRBD1. V shed 8 bases, J shed 6 bases, and the junction held 1 base outside the gene matches. CDR1 and CDR2 from the germline V gene are MNHNS and SASEGT. The CDR3 runs to 12 residues. For the CDR3, the DNA is TGTGCCAGCTGGACAGGGGCCGGGGAGCTGTTTTTT. Translating gives CASWTGAGELFF.

This rearrangement joins TRBV5-1 to TRBJ1-1; the D gene is possibly TRBD1 (6 bases). Trimming left V 3 bases short and J 5 bases short, with 14 bases between. The germline CDR1 and CDR2 sequences are SGHRS and YFSETQ. This CDR3 is built from 14 residues. The DNA for the CDR3 is TGCGCCAGCAGCTCACAGGGCGGATGGACTGAAGCTTTCTTT. Translating gives CASSSQGGWTEAFF.

The chain carries TRBV27 and TRBJ1-1, with TRBD1 matching over 8 bases. The trim removed 6 bases at V and 6 bases at J, leaving 6 bases unmatched. Germline V gene data show CDR1 as MNHEY and CDR2 as SMNVEV (reference sequence). The CDR3 loop spans 13 amino acids. CDR3 amino acids: CASSAGGPAEAFF. The DNA of the CDR3 is TGTGCCAGCAGCGCAGGGGGCCCAGCTGAAGCTTTCTTT.

This chain joins TRBV15 and TRBJ2-7, with 11 bases that match TRBD2. The CDR3 covers 15 residues. V gave up 5 bases and J gave up 0 bases; unmatched junction bases: 3. The germline gives CDR1 LNHNV, CDR2 YYDKDF (reference sequence). The CDR3 reads CATSLGLADSYEQYF. CDR3 nucleotide sequence: TGTGCCACCAGCTTGGGACTAGCGGACTCCTACGAGCAGTACTTC.

The sample holds one count of this clone. V usage is TRBV19 and J usage is TRBJ1-6; D remains ambiguous. CDR3 length: 15 residues. The ends were cut back, 7 bases at V and 6 bases at J, with 16 bases in the middle. Germline CDR1 LNHDA, CDR2 SQIVND (reference sequence). In DNA form, the CDR3 reads TGTGCCAGTACCGAGAGACGGGCGGGTAATTCACCCCTCCACTTT. Translating gives CASTERRAGNSPLHF.

The chain recombines TRBV5-4 with TRBJ1-2; TRBD1 agrees at 8 bases. The CDR3 extends over 13 amino acids. V lost 3 bases and J lost 8; bases outside the gene matches: 6. In germline, CDR1 is SGHNT, CDR2 YYREEE (reference sequence). As DNA, the CDR3 is TGTGCCAGCAGCTGGGGACAGGCCGCGGGCTACACCTTC. Protein: CASSWGQAAGYTF.

V is TRBV7-2 and J is TRBJ1-2; D is unclear. The ends were cut back, 0 bases at V and 2 bases at J, with 10 bases in the middle. The CDR3 runs 15 residues. Germline values: CDR1 SGHTA, CDR2 FQGNSA. The CDR3 nucleotides are TGTGCCAGCAGCTTAGCAACGGTGGAGAACTATGGCTACACCTTC. Translated, it gives CASSLATVENYGYTF.

The chain uses TRBV2 and TRBJ2-1, with 8 bases that match TRBD1. Germline V gives CDR1 SNHLY, CDR2 FYNNEI. CDR3 size: 15 residues. The junction had 4 bases not matched to a gene; V was cut back by 3 bases and J by 3 bases. In DNA, the CDR3 is TGTGCCAGCAGTGATGCAGGGGGCTACTACAATGAGCAGTTCTTC. This gives the protein CASSDAGGYYNEQFF.

The rearrangement links TRBV5-6 to TRBJ1-6, with no clear D. This CDR3 is 13 amino acids long. Germline V gene lookup returns CDR1 SGHDT and CDR2 YYEEEE. Deletions cut 6 bases from V and 7 bases from J, with 11 bases between. The chain's CDR3 is CASNRDLNSPLHF. The CDR3 DNA follows: TGTGCCAGCAACCGGGATTTAAATTCACCCCTCCACTTT.

The rearrangement uses TRBV9 and TRBJ2-2; no firm D call. From germline, CDR1 is SGDLS and CDR2 YYNGEE. This CDR3 contains 12 residues. V lost 4 bases to trimming and J lost 5 bases, with 6 bases between them. For the CDR3, the DNA is TGTGCCAGCAGCCTTGAGACCGGGGAGCTGTTTTTT. Its protein product is CASSLETGELFF.

The J gene is TRBJ2-2, the V gene TRBV6-5; 8 bases map to TRBD2. V shed 2 bases and J 6 bases; nucleotides not matched to a gene: 8. CDR1 is MNHEY and CDR2 is SVGAGI in the germline V gene. This CDR3 has 16 amino acids. Here the CDR3 DNA reads TGTGCCAGCAGTTACGTCGGGAGGGCCTCCGCCGGGGAGCTGTTTTTT. Its translation is CASSYVGRASAGELFF.

V usage is TRBV12-1 and J usage is TRBJ1-2. TRBV12-1 is a recognized pseudogene. CDR3 length: 12 amino acids. Here the CDR3 DNA reads TGTGCCAGCAGCCCCGCGGCGGGAGGCTACACCTTC. Amino acids: CASSPAAGGYTF.

This clone was seen a handful of times. CDR3 region: CASRRPLNTEAFF. Written as DNA, the CDR3 is TGCGCCAGCCGGCGGCCCTTGAACACTGAAGCTTTCTTT. The chain combines TRBV10-2 with TRBJ1-1; unclear D gene. CDR3 length equals 13 residues. Trimming left V 8 bases short and J 0 bases short, with 10 bases between. CDR1 WSHSY and CDR2 SAAADI come from the germline V gene.

The gene calls are TRBV9 and TRBJ2-3; D may be TRBD2 (7 bases). In germline, CDR1 is SGDLS, CDR2 YYNGEE. This CDR3 is 13 amino acids long. Trimming shortened V by 0 bases and J by 6 bases, and 8 bases separated the two germline ends. The CDR3 bases are TGTGCCAGCAGCGTAGAGGGGGGGGATACGCAGTATTTT. Protein sequence: CASSVEGGDTQYF.

A few counts support this clone. The chain has TRBV10-3 and TRBJ1-1; tentatively, D is TRBD1 (6 bases). The CDR3 is 13 amino acids. Germline V gene sequence: CDR1 ENHRY, CDR2 SYGVKD. V was shortened by 11 bases and J by 4 bases, with 17 bases between the two germline ends. The CDR3 is CAAMKTGSTEAFF. CDR3 bases: TGTGCCGCTATGAAAACAGGGAGCACTGAAGCTTTCTTT.

This chain joins TRBV29-1 and TRBJ2-1; D gene ambiguous. CDR3 length: 13 residues. CDR1 and CDR2 (germline): SQVTM, ANQGSEA. V lost 5 bases, J lost 6 bases, and 14 bases lay in between. CDR3 sequence: CSVYPLGTNEQFF. The CDR3 bases are TGCAGCGTTTATCCTCTAGGAACCAATGAGCAGTTCTTC.